The clone carrying this T cell receptor beta chain was detected only once. Other DNA sequences of this sample code for an identical CDR3. Repertoires were generated with immunoSEQ multiplex PCR, while TCRdb's copy carries only in-frame clones and drops some. The table includes 350,000 to 450,000 clones, over 80% detected once. The CDR3 contains 14 residues. J gave up 5 bases and V 6 bases, and 7 bases lay outside the gene matches. Germline V CDR1 and CDR2: MNHEY, SMNVEV (reference sequence). The data belong to a study of blood T cell repertoires in COVID-19. The recovered donors of Cohort 3 showed two negative PCRs, clearance, or symptom resolution.

The chain employs TRBV27 and TRBJ1-1; 9 bases agree with TRBD1. The sequence derives from a woman in her forties or fifties who had recovered from COVID-19. Source material: PBMCs or T cells enriched from blood (not recorded which). In nucleotides, the CDR3 is TGTGCCAGCAGCTTACAGGGGGCATTGACTGAAGCTTTCTTT. Protein: CASSLQGALTEAFF.